The sequence of this T cell receptor beta chain was determined in a study of blood T cell repertoires in COVID-19. Overall study: The United States, Italy and Spain supplied acute and convalescent COVID-19 samples. From T cells, B-cell-depleted T cells, or PBMCs came the material, which was cDNA or gDNA.

This clone has just one count. Authors' methods: Reference gene primer amplification gave nucleated cell count estimates. TCRdb keeps only in-frame clones here, not all; method: immunoSEQ multiplex PCR. V and J calls and clone size come straight from that table; D and trimming were deduced from the DNA. Here the sample spans about 140,000 clones, 84% being singletons. V lost 5 bases to trimming and J lost 9 bases; unmatched junction nucleotides: 9. The CDR3 contains 14 residues. Germline loops: CDR1 SNHLY, CDR2 FYNNEI. Input material: peripheral blood. The genes are TRBV2 and TRBJ1-4; 7 nucleotides match TRBD1. The clonotype was recovered from a human donor in a cohort sampled during active COVID-19. The chain's CDR3 is CASSNGTENKKLFF. As DNA, the CDR3 is TGTGCCAGCAGTAACGGGACAGAGAACAAAAAACTGTTTTTT.